The rows below give T cell receptor beta chains drawn from one sample of a study of beta chain features in type 1 diabetes. Profiled with immunoSEQ multiplex PCR; TCRdb holds only in-frame clones, not every one. Altogether a few hundred thousand clones are present, about 15% being singletons, with the ten largest covering roughly 0.036%. Sequenced material: naive CD4+ T cells from blood. These receptors were collected from a man aged 30 to 39 in good health. Both conserved end residues are part of each CDR3. The D gene is left open where the match is weak. The size entry is marked missing in some rows and otherwise reads once, few, many or a size class.

len	abundance	j_gene	v_gene	d_gene	CDR3aa	CDR3nt
13	-	TRBJ2-5	TRBV4-3	-	CASSQPGGETQYF	TGCGCCAGCAGCCAACCAGGAGGGGAGACCCAGTACTTC
16	few	TRBJ2-1	TRBV4-1	TRBD2	CASSQVSGRVYNEQFF	TGCGCCAGCAGCCAAGTATCGGGGAGGGTATACAATGAGCAGTTCTTC
15	few	TRBJ1-1	TRBV5-4	-	CASSLAGRRNTEAFF	TGTGCCAGCAGCTTGGCGGGACGGAGGAACACTGAAGCTTTCTTT
10	few	TRBJ2-3	TRBV29-1	-	CSVDSDTQYF	TGCAGCGTTGACTCTGATACGCAGTATTTT
14	-	TRBJ2-6	TRBV4-1	TRBD1	CASATGEGANVLTF	TGCGCCAGCGCAACAGGGGAAGGGGCCAACGTCCTGACTTTC
14	few	TRBJ2-4	TRBV6-5	-	CASRPLAGAPIQYF	TGTGCCAGCAGGCCTCTGGCGGGGGCACCTATTCAGTACTTC
16	few	TRBJ1-5	TRBV10-3	-	CAISESGGANDQPQHF	TGTGCCATCAGTGAGTCGGGCGGAGCTAACGATCAGCCCCAGCATTTT
17	few	TRBJ2-3	TRBV4-1	-	CASRRGAGARGTDTQYF	TGCGCCAGCAGGAGAGGGGCGGGGGCGCGGGGCACAGATACGCAGTATTTT
15	few	TRBJ1-4	TRBV5-6	-	CASSLFQRTNEKLFF	TGTGCCAGCAGCTTGTTTCAGAGGACCAATGAAAAACTGTTTTTT
14	-	TRBJ2-1	TRBV5-4	-	CASSLADRDNEQFF	TGTGCCAGCAGCTTGGCCGACAGAGACAATGAGCAGTTCTTC
15	-	TRBJ2-1	TRBV9	-	CASSVDEGTYNEQFF	TGTGCCAGCAGCGTAGATGAGGGAACCTACAATGAGCAGTTCTTC
13	-	TRBJ1-1	TRBV9	-	CASGLGPNTEAFF	TGTGCCAGCGGACTTGGCCCGAACACTGAAGCTTTCTTT
14	few	TRBJ2-5	TRBV7-2	-	CASRLSGLQETQYF	TGTGCCAGCAGACTCAGCGGGCTCCAAGAGACCCAGTACTTC
15	-	TRBJ1-5	TRBV7-2	-	CASSLNRDPNQPQHF	TGTGCCAGCAGCCTTAACAGGGACCCGAATCAGCCCCAGCATTTT
15	few	TRBJ1-5	TRBV6-5	-	CASSPLGGSNQPQHF	TGTGCCAGCAGTCCTCTAGGGGGTAGCAATCAGCCCCAGCATTTT
15	-	TRBJ2-1	TRBV9	-	CASSVEGVSYNEQFF	TGTGCCAGCAGCGTAGAAGGGGTCAGCTACAATGAGCAGTTCTTC
11	-	TRBJ2-1	TRBV10-3	-	CAISTYNEQFF	TGTGCCATCAGTACCTACAATGAGCAGTTCTTC
17	-	TRBJ2-7	TRBV27	TRBD1	CASSLSFMGQGAYEQYF	TGTGCCAGCAGTTTATCCTTTATGGGACAGGGAGCCTACGAGCAGTACTTC
12	few	TRBJ2-3	TRBV6-6	-	CASRGATDTQYF	TGTGCCAGCAGGGGGGCTACAGATACGCAGTATTTT
15	-	TRBJ2-5	TRBV19	TRBD2	CASSILAGGPETQYF	TGTGCCAGTAGTATCCTAGCGGGGGGGCCAGAGACCCAGTACTTC
15	-	TRBJ2-4	TRBV7-2	TRBD2	CASSKAGGTKNIQYF	TGTGCCAGCAGCAAGGCGGGAGGGACCAAAAACATTCAGTACTTC
11	few	TRBJ2-3	TRBV7-2	-	CASSFSGTQYF	TGTGCCAGCAGCTTTTCCGGTACGCAGTATTTT
15	-	TRBJ2-3	TRBV28	-	CASRLNRILPDTQYF	TGTGCCAGCAGGTTGAACAGGATCCTACCAGATACGCAGTATTTT
15	-	TRBJ2-6	TRBV7-6	-	CASSPLAARSLDLTF	TGTGCCAGCAGCCCCCTGGCAGCGAGGAGTCTGGATCTGACTTTC
17	few	TRBJ2-5	TRBV18	-	CASSPLPSTPVKETQYF	TGTGCCAGCTCACCACTTCCCTCGACCCCTGTAAAAGAGACCCAGTACTTC
14	few	TRBJ2-1	TRBV5-5	-	CASRGHSSYNEQFF	TGTGCCAGCCGAGGACATAGCTCCTACAATGAGCAGTTCTTC
14	few	TRBJ2-7	TRBV5-5	-	CASSLATGLYEQYF	TGTGCCAGCAGCTTGGCAACAGGCTTATACGAGCAGTACTTC
15	few	TRBJ2-7	TRBV4-3	TRBD1	CASARGQGARYEQYF	TGCGCCAGCGCCCGTGGGCAGGGGGCTCGGTACGAGCAGTACTTC
16	-	TRBJ2-7	TRBV4-3	-	CASSLLGASRIYEQYF	TGCGCCAGCAGCCTACTGGGCGCCTCCAGGATCTACGAGCAGTACTTC
13	few	TRBJ1-2	TRBV4-1	-	CASGVSGDYGYTF	TGCGCCAGCGGGGTTTCAGGGGACTATGGCTACACCTTC
14	-	TRBJ2-3	TRBV29-1	TRBD2	CSVAGGGYTDTQYF	TGCAGCGTTGCGGGCGGGGGATACACAGATACGCAGTATTTT
14	-	TRBJ2-1	TRBV30	TRBD2	CAWSVLAGVGEQFF	TGTGCCTGGAGTGTACTAGCGGGAGTCGGGGAGCAGTTCTTC
15	-	TRBJ2-1	TRBV7-2	TRBD2	CASSPVAGAYNEQFF	TGTGCCAGCAGCCCGGTAGCGGGAGCCTACAATGAGCAGTTCTTC
11	-	TRBJ1-1	TRBV30	-	CAGLPRTEAFF	TGTGCCGGCCTACCGAGGACTGAAGCTTTCTTT
17	-	TRBJ2-3	TRBV9	TRBD2	CASSLRTSGGATDTQYF	TGTGCCAGCAGCCTCCGGACTAGCGGGGGGGCCACAGATACGCAGTATTTT
15	few	TRBJ2-5	TRBV7-9	-	CASSLAGQVMETQYF	TGTGCCAGCAGCTTGGCCGGCCAAGTTATGGAGACCCAGTACTTC
17	few	TRBJ2-1	TRBV5-1	TRBD2	CASSLGLAGMSYNEQFF	TGCGCCAGCAGCTTGGGCCTAGCGGGAATGTCCTACAATGAGCAGTTCTTC
16	-	TRBJ2-1	TRBV4-3	-	CASSQDRPSSYNEQFF	TGCGCCAGCAGCCAAGATAGACCCAGCTCCTACAATGAGCAGTTCTTC